Listed here are 17 T cell receptor beta chains from one sample, sequenced in a study of shared clonotypes between healthy human individuals. Method: immunoSEQ multiplex PCR; TCRdb's copy keeps in-frame clones and lacks some. The data show around 2.1 million clones, with about 92% seen just once and around 1.7% held by the top ten. Naive CD8 cells, CD45RO-negative and positively selected for CCR7, excluded terminally differentiated effector memory CD45RA+ cells. Sequencing was performed on naive CD8+ T cells from PBMCs. The receptor source for this set is a man aged 18 to 30 in good health. Some clones in this sample may be carry-over from other donors' samples.

The CDR3, as DNA: TGTGCCAGCAGCTTCGGGACCTCGACTGAAGCTTTCTTT. This sequence encodes CASSFGTSTEAFF. V and J are TRBV7-9 and TRBJ1-1; D might be TRBD1 (5 bases). V lost 3 bases, J lost 5 bases, and 10 bases lay in between. The CDR3 is made up of 13 amino acids. From germline, CDR1 is SEHNR and CDR2 FQNEAQ (reference sequence).

The count of this clone is one. CDR3 amino acids: CASRLDRGNEKLFF. DNA for the CDR3: TGTGCCAGCAGGCTAGACAGGGGGAATGAAAAACTGTTTTTT. The chain employs TRBV6-1 and TRBJ1-4; TRBD1 matches 9 bases. From germline, CDR1 is MNHNS and CDR2 SASEGT. Germline trimming cut 6 bases from V and 5 bases from J; bases unmatched to any gene: 4. The CDR3 loop spans 14 amino acids.

The chain uses TRBV19 and TRBJ2-5, with unresolved D. CDR1 and CDR2 from the germline V gene are LNHDA and SQIVND (reference sequence). V lost 5 bases and J 5 bases, leaving 6 bases between the germline ends. There are 11 residues in the CDR3. The CDR3 is CASSSRETQYF. For the CDR3, the DNA is TGTGCCAGTAGTTCACGGGAGACCCAGTACTTC.

This chain links TRBV2 with TRBJ2-1; 8 nucleotides align to TRBD2. V shed 6 bases and J 0 bases; nucleotides not matched to a gene: 7. Germline CDR1 is SNHLY and CDR2 is FYNNEI. The length of the CDR3 is 16 residues. CDR3 residues: CASSDLSGSSYNEQFF. The CDR3 nucleotides are TGTGCCAGCAGCGACCTAAGCGGGAGCTCCTACAATGAGCAGTTCTTC.

The chain uses TRBV19 and TRBJ1-3; no clear D. The CDR3 spans 15 residues. Germline loops: CDR1 LNHDA, CDR2 SQIVND (reference sequence). V was shortened by 3 bases and J by 0 bases, with 9 bases between the two germline ends. The CDR3 region has the DNA TGTGCCAGTAGTATCCGGGCTTACTCTGGAAACACCATATATTTT. The encoded protein is CASSIRAYSGNTIYF.

This chain joins TRBV9 and TRBJ2-2, with a possible D match to TRBD1 (7 bases). V lost 4 bases and J 7 bases, leaving 11 bases between the germline ends. Germline lookup yields CDR1 SGDLS and CDR2 YYNGEE. The CDR3 spans 13 residues. CDR3 coding DNA: TGTGCCAGCAGCCCAGGGGGGCTCGGGGAGCTGTTTTTT. It yields the protein CASSPGGLGELFF.

This sequence joins TRBV9 and TRBJ1-2; 8 bases are shared with TRBD1. This CDR3 region has 14 residues. Looked up from germline, CDR1 is SGDLS and CDR2 is YYNGEE. Trimming removed 3 bases from V and 1 base from J; junction bases left unmatched: 2. The CDR3 sequence: CASSGTGINYGYTF. In DNA, the CDR3 is TGTGCCAGCAGCGGGACAGGGATTAACTATGGCTACACCTTC.

The chain is built from TRBV28 and TRBJ2-3; TRBD2 matches 8 bases. CDR1 MDHEN and CDR2 SYDVKM come from the germline V gene. The CDR3 extends over 16 amino acids. Germline trimming cut 3 bases from V and 6 bases from J; bases unmatched to any gene: 11. CDR3 region: CASSFLTGGPGDTQYF. CDR3 coding DNA: TGTGCCAGCAGTTTTTTGACGGGAGGGCCGGGGGATACGCAGTATTTT.

The genes are TRBV13 and TRBJ2-7, with 7 bases identical to TRBD1. Germline CDR1 reads PRHDT; CDR2 reads FYEKMQ (reference sequence). The CDR3 has 14 amino acids. V lost 5 bases, J lost 2 bases, and 6 bases stayed unmatched. CDR3 nucleotide sequence: TGTGCCAGCAGCGCCCCCGACAGGGCCTACGAGCAGTACTTC. Amino acid sequence: CASSAPDRAYEQYF.

This chain connects TRBV27 to TRBJ2-5, with TRBD1 as a possible D gene (7 bases). Germline-derived CDR1 and CDR2 are MNHEY and SMNVEV (reference sequence). The CDR3 covers 15 residues. V dropped 3 bases and J dropped 0 bases, with 11 bases sitting between them. The CDR3 protein is CASSLAGGYQETQYF. In nucleotides, the CDR3 is TGTGCCAGCAGTTTGGCAGGGGGGTACCAAGAGACCCAGTACTTC.

This clone was seen only once. The rearrangement links TRBV19 to TRBJ2-7, with 7 positions matching TRBD2. CDR1 and CDR2 (germline): LNHDA, SQIVND (reference sequence). The J segment lost 3 bases and the V segment lost 6 bases, leaving 5 bases of the junction unmatched. There are 13 residues in the CDR3. CDR3 protein: CASSTLADYEQYF. In DNA, the CDR3 is TGTGCCAGTAGCACCCTAGCGGACTACGAGCAGTACTTC.

This clone has a single count. CDR3 coding DNA: TGTGCCAGCCATGACAGGGGGCGGGAAAAACTGTTTTTT. It specifies CASHDRGREKLFF. The rearrangement uses TRBV27 and TRBJ1-4, with 10 positions matching TRBD1. Germline CDR1 reads MNHEY; CDR2 reads SMNVEV (reference sequence). The length of the CDR3 is 13 residues. With V trimmed by 8 bases and J by 8 bases, 5 bases remained unmatched.

The gene calls are TRBV5-6 and TRBJ2-7, with 11 bases matching TRBD2. J gave up 4 bases and V 4 bases, and 7 bases lay outside the gene matches. Germline-derived CDR1 and CDR2 are SGHDT and YYEEEE. The CDR3 extends over 15 amino acids. The CDR3, as DNA: TGTGCCAGCAGCCCCTTTAGCGGGAGGGAGTACGAGCAGTACTTC. It codes for CASSPFSGREYEQYF.

The V and J genes are TRBV28 and TRBJ2-3; a possible D gene is TRBD1 (5 bases). CDR1 and CDR2 from the germline V gene are MDHEN and SYDVKM. The length of the CDR3 is 16 residues. The V end lost 4 bases, the J end lost 2 bases, and 16 bases lay between the germline ends. CDR3 residues: CASSSIIDRSTDTQYF. The CDR3 DNA follows: TGTGCCAGCAGTTCAATCATCGACAGATCCACAGATACGCAGTATTTT.

The rearrangement links TRBV7-8 to TRBJ1-2; 8 bases align to TRBD1. The CDR3 totals 15 residues. Germline-derived CDR1 and CDR2 are SGHVS and FQNEAQ. The junction had 11 bases not matched to a gene; V was cut back by 5 bases and J by 6 bases. The CDR3 coding sequence is TGTGCCAGCAGCCATTATACAGGGGGTTCGGATGGCTACACCTTC. Protein product: CASSHYTGGSDGYTF.

The V and J genes are TRBV27 and TRBJ2-1; 9 bases align to TRBD2. The CDR3 covers 17 residues. CDR1 is MNHEY, CDR2 SMNVEV, per germline (reference sequence). Trimming at V came to 0 bases and at J to 4 bases, leaving 7 bases not matched to a gene. CDR3 nucleotides: TGTGCCAGCAGTTTATCGATAGCGGGAGTATTATACAATGAGCAGTTCTTC. Amino acid sequence: CASSLSIAGVLYNEQFF.

In this sample, this clone turned up a few times. The rearrangement uses TRBV16 and TRBJ2-2, with D perhaps matching TRBD1 (6 bases). Germline loops: CDR1 KGHSY, CDR2 FQNENV. The CDR3 sequence is 17 residues long. V was cut by 3 bases and J by 3 bases, with 17 bases left in between. The CDR3 protein is CASSQLRQGLDTGELFF. Here the CDR3 DNA reads TGTGCCAGCAGCCAGCTGCGGCAGGGGTTGGACACCGGGGAGCTGTTTTTT. Complete variable domain (other parts from reference TRBV16 and TRBJ2-2): GEEVAQTPKHLVRGEGQKAKLYCAPIKGHSYVFWYQQVLKNEFKFLISFQNENVFDETGMPKERFSAKCLPNSPCSLEIQATKLEDSAVYFCASSQLRQGLDTGELFFGEGSRLTVL.